A selection of T cell receptor beta chains follows, all from one sample in a study of cytomegalovirus exposure and HLA in healthy donors. Sequencing used immunoSEQ multiplex PCR; TCRdb keeps in-frame clones, though not all of them. Among roughly 100,000 clones listed, roughly 10% were seen once. Sequencing input: PBMCs. The receptor source for this set is a middle-aged man in good health and CMV-seropositive. CDR3s include the opening cysteine and the closing phenylalanine or tryptophan. The D gene is left open where the match is weak. A clone size is listed for some rows: how often the clone was seen (once, few, many), or a class if it is expanded.

clone_size,d_call,j_call,v_call,cdr3_aa,cdr3_nt
.,TRBD1,TRBJ2-3,TRBV29-1,CSVESGGGTDTQYF,TGCAGCGTTGAATCAGGGGGCGGCACAGATACGCAGTATTTT
few,.,TRBJ2-3,TRBV7-2,CASSSWPSTDTQYF,TGTGCCAGCAGCTCCTGGCCCTCAACAGATACGCAGTATTTT
.,TRBD2,TRBJ2-3,TRBV5-4,CASSLSHGGSTDTQYF,TGTGCCAGCAGCTTGAGTCACGGGGGGTCCACAGATACGCAGTATTTT
.,TRBD1,TRBJ2-1,TRBV7-9,CASSLAISRDSSYNEQFF,TGTGCCAGCAGCTTAGCAATAAGTCGGGACAGCTCCTACAATGAGCAGTTCTTC
.,TRBD1,TRBJ2-5,TRBV5-6,CASSSRQGKETQYF,TGTGCCAGCAGCTCCCGACAGGGAAAAGAGACCCAGTACTTC
many,.,TRBJ2-7,TRBV4-1,CASSQGTGGTYEQYF,TGCGCCAGCAGCCAAGGGACGGGGGGCACTTACGAGCAGTACTTC
.,TRBD1,TRBJ1-6,TRBV28,CASRGTGTGESPLHF,TGTGCCAGCAGGGGAACCGGGACAGGGGAATCACCCCTCCACTTT
few,.,TRBJ2-3,TRBV9,CASSVDGNPTDTQYF,TGTGCCAGCAGCGTAGACGGGAATCCCACAGATACGCAGTATTTT
few,.,TRBJ2-7,TRBV19,CASSDRQRSYEQYF,TGTGCCAGTAGCGACCGACAGCGATCCTACGAGCAGTACTTC
.,.,TRBJ2-2,TRBV5-6,CASSLLGVGDDGELFF,TGTGCCAGCAGCTTGCTGGGAGTCGGTGATGACGGGGAGCTGTTTTTT
.,.,TRBJ1-2,TRBV5-4,CASSSGTLGYTF,TGTGCCAGCAGCTCCGGGACTCTTGGCTACACCTTC
.,TRBD1,TRBJ1-2,TRBV7-2,CASSLGTGLFYGYTF,TGTGCCAGCAGCTTAGGGACAGGGCTTTTCTATGGCTACACCTTC
few,.,TRBJ1-1,TRBV12-2,CASRLARVNGGRITEAFF,TGTGCAAGTCGCTTAGCCCGGGTAAACGGCGGTCGGATCACTGAAGCTTTCTTT
.,.,TRBJ1-4,TRBV7-9,CASSLTGNYNEKLFF,TGTGCCAGCAGCTTAACAGGGAATTATAATGAAAAACTGTTTTTT
.,TRBD2,TRBJ2-7,TRBV7-2,CASSLWREGPHEQYF,TGTGCCAGCAGCTTGTGGAGGGAGGGCCCCCACGAGCAGTACTTC
few,TRBD1,TRBJ2-2,TRBV28,CASGTGVGLAGELFF,TGTGCCAGCGGGACAGGAGTGGGTCTGGCCGGGGAGCTGTTTTTT
.,TRBD1,TRBJ2-4,TRBV29-1,CSVSTGQGAAKNIQYF,TGCAGCGTCTCAACCGGACAGGGGGCAGCCAAAAACATTCAGTACTTC
.,TRBD1,TRBJ1-2,TRBV5-1,CASSLAQGGYGYTF,TGCGCCAGCAGCTTGGCACAGGGGGGCTATGGCTACACCTTC
.,TRBD1,TRBJ1-4,TRBV5-4,CASTSGTGQDNEKLFF,TGTGCCAGCACTTCCGGAACGGGACAGGATAATGAAAAACTGTTTTTT
many,TRBD1,TRBJ1-4,TRBV2,CASKRGLRDEKLFF,TGTGCCAGCAAAAGGGGGCTACGTGATGAAAAACTGTTTTTT
few,TRBD2,TRBJ2-1,TRBV9,CASSVGGSVHNEQFF,TGTGCCAGCAGCGTTGGCGGGAGTGTCCACAATGAGCAGTTCTTC
few,.,TRBJ1-4,TRBV27,CASRNLDRTNEKLFF,TGTGCCAGCAGAAATCTGGACAGAACTAATGAAAAACTGTTTTTT
.,TRBD2,TRBJ2-1,TRBV29-1,CSVDAVPGLAGVEQFF,TGCAGCGTTGACGCTGTGCCGGGACTAGCGGGAGTTGAGCAGTTCTTC
few,.,TRBJ1-2,TRBV28,CASSLSQGATNYGYTF,TGTGCCAGCAGTTTATCACAGGGAGCTACTAACTATGGCTACACCTTC
many,.,TRBJ2-2,TRBV4-1,CASSQDHQKQGVFTGELFF,TGCGCCAGCAGCCAAGATCATCAGAAACAGGGAGTGTTCACCGGGGAGCTGTTTTTT
many,.,TRBJ1-2,TRBV19,CASSISGALGYTF,TGTGCCAGTAGTATAAGCGGTGCGCTTGGCTACACCTTC
.,TRBD2,TRBJ2-3,TRBV5-1,CASSLGLAGGNTQYF,TGCGCCAGCAGCTTGGGACTAGCGGGAGGGAATACGCAGTATTTT
.,.,TRBJ1-3,TRBV9,CASSLDIGNTIYF,TGTGCCAGCAGCCTCGACATCGGAAACACCATATATTTT
.,TRBD2,TRBJ2-1,TRBV7-2,CASTLAGVGYNEQFF,TGTGCCAGCACCCTGGCGGGAGTGGGTTACAATGAGCAGTTCTTC
few,.,TRBJ2-5,TRBV2,CARKPPRTEETQYF,TGTGCCAGAAAACCTCCGCGGACAGAGGAGACCCAGTACTTC
few,TRBD1,TRBJ2-3,TRBV5-1,CASSLGQGPDTQYF,TGCGCCAGCAGCTTGGGACAGGGCCCAGATACGCAGTATTTT
many,TRBD1,TRBJ1-1,TRBV2,CASNQGARGTEAFF,TGTGCCAGCAATCAGGGGGCGCGGGGGACTGAAGCTTTCTTT